Following are 10 T cell receptor beta chains from one sample sequenced in a study of vaccination and CD4 T cells after COVID-19. Sequenced with the Oncomine TCR Beta short-read assay was DNA taken from cultured CD4+ T cells. TCRdb used MiXCR to reprocess the PCR reads, holding one entry per CDR3 protein. Here the sample spans approximately 19,000 distinct CDR3 sequences, roughly 52% being singletons. Treatment given: roughly ten-day PBMC culture with coronavirus spike peptide pools or control peptides (ViraFEST assay). What these receptors recognize is not known. Sequencing was done on a sample of CD4+ T cells from blood, cultured in vitro. These receptor sequences come from a human donor who had recovered from COVID-19.

V gene TRBV7-3 combines with J gene TRBJ1-6, with TRBD1 matching 7 bases. CDR1 and CDR2 from the germline V gene are SGHTA and FQGTGA. The CDR3 runs to 15 residues. J gave up 10 bases and V 1 base, and 7 bases lay outside the gene matches. The CDR3 DNA sequence: TGTGCCAGCAGCTTAAACGGGAGGGGGCAATCACCCCTCCACTTT. This encodes CASSLNGRGQSPLHF.

The chain couples TRBV24-1 to TRBJ1-2, with a weak D call TRBD1 (6 bases). This CDR3 comprises 14 residues. V lost 5 bases and J 4 bases, leaving 13 bases between the germline ends. Germline CDR1 and CDR2: KGHDR and SFDVKD. As DNA, the CDR3 is TGTGCCACCAGTGCCACAGGGAGTTTCTATGGCTACACCTTC. Protein product: CATSATGSFYGYTF.

This clonotype occurred a few times. J is TRBJ1-1 and V is TRBV6-1; a possible D gene is TRBD1 (5 bases). Germline loops: CDR1 MNHNS, CDR2 SASEGT. Trimming pared 6 bases from V and 6 bases from J, leaving 11 bases between. The CDR3 is made up of 12 amino acids. The CDR3: CASSWGRSEAFF. As DNA, the CDR3 is TGTGCCAGCAGCTGGGGCAGGTCTGAAGCTTTCTTT.

This chain joins TRBV6-1 and TRBJ2-5; 7 bases fit TRBD1. The trim removed 3 bases at V and 4 bases at J, leaving 5 bases unmatched. There are 14 residues in the CDR3. Looked up from germline, CDR1 is MNHNS and CDR2 is SASEGT. The DNA of the CDR3 is TGTGCCAGCAGTGAGGGCAGGGGGAGAGAGACCCAGTACTTC. Its translation is CASSEGRGRETQYF.

The chain employs TRBV6-1 and TRBJ2-2; 7 bases are a match to TRBD2. V shed 6 bases, J shed 4 bases, and the junction held 5 bases outside the gene matches. Germline V gives CDR1 MNHNS, CDR2 SASEGT. The CDR3 sequence is 14 residues long. CDR3 protein: CASSAGTITGELFF. The CDR3 DNA reads as TGTGCCAGCAGCGCCGGGACTATCACCGGGGAGCTGTTTTTT.

This clonotype counts as medium-sized. CDR3 sequence: CASSLNTLNTEAFF. CDR3 DNA: TGCGCCAGCAGCTTGAATACTCTTAACACTGAAGCTTTCTTT. The chain links TRBV5-1 to TRBJ1-1; no reliable D call. Germline V gene data show CDR1 as SGHRS and CDR2 as YFSETQ. This CDR3 has 14 amino acids. V was shortened by 1 base and J by 2 bases, with 9 bases between the two germline ends.

The gene calls are TRBV6-1 and TRBJ2-2, with D possibly being TRBD2 (5 bases). Germline V gene data show CDR1 as MNHNS and CDR2 as SASEGT. V lost 10 bases and J lost 0, with 12 bases in between. This CDR3 has 14 residues. The CDR3 DNA is TGTGCCACCCGCCGGGATGCGAACACCGGGGAGCTGTTTTTT. Protein sequence: CATRRDANTGELFF.

This clonotype was seen just once. This CDR3 reads CASSSLEGRGANYGYTF. Here the CDR3 DNA reads TGTGCCAGCAGTTCATTAGAGGGGAGAGGAGCTAACTATGGCTACACCTTC. The chain joins TRBV27 to TRBJ1-2, with D perhaps matching TRBD1 (5 bases). The CDR3 length is 17 residues. CDR1 is MNHEY, CDR2 SMNVEV, per germline (reference sequence). Trimming shortened V by 4 bases and J by 0 bases, and 18 bases separated the two germline ends.

This clonotype appeared a few times. V gene TRBV7-9 combines with J gene TRBJ1-1; 7 positions agree with TRBD1. V trimming: 5 bases; J trimming: 7 bases; junction bases outside the gene matches: 7. The CDR3 runs 13 residues. Germline CDR1 reads SEHNR; CDR2 reads FQNEAQ (reference sequence). The CDR3 DNA follows: TGTGCCAGCAGCGGAGTGACAGGGTATGAAGCTTTCTTT. Translating gives CASSGVTGYEAFF.

This clonotype was observed a few times. V usage is TRBV20-1 and J usage is TRBJ1-6; 8 bases align to TRBD1. The V gene end was trimmed by 6 bases and the J gene end by 6 bases; junction bases not matched to a gene: 13. CDR3 length equals 16 residues. The V gene's germline CDR1 is DFQATT and CDR2 SNEGSKA (reference sequence). CDR3 sequence reads: CSAKTPWTGFNSPLHF. Written as DNA, the CDR3 is TGCAGTGCGAAGACCCCCTGGACAGGGTTTAATTCACCCCTCCACTTT.